This T cell receptor beta chain is from a study of blood T cell repertoires in COVID-19. Study-level background: Researchers got acute and convalescent COVID-19 samples from the United States, Italy and Spain. Nucleic acid was either cDNA or gDNA, and it came from T cells, B-cell-depleted T cells, or PBMCs.

The CDR3 runs 15 residues. The ends were cut back, 7 bases at V and 0 bases at J, with 17 bases in the middle. CDR1 SGHDT and CDR2 YYEEEE come from the germline V gene. How the authors handled the data: From reference gene primer amplification, estimates of nucleated cell counts were derived. Assay: immunoSEQ multiplex PCR; the TCRdb copy retains only in-frame clones and omits some. D and trimming come from the DNA, and the V and J calls and clone size come from that table. Among 70,000 to 90,000 clones listed, about 86% were seen once. In Seattle, patients joined the study during active infection and were tracked longitudinally.

V and J are TRBV5-6 and TRBJ2-7; possibly TRBD2 for D (5 bases). This TCR was recovered from an elderly man with COVID-19, enrolled during active disease. Sequenced: peripheral blood. The CDR3 reads CASALGLGSSYEQYF. DNA for the CDR3: TGTGCCAGCGCCCTCGGGTTAGGGAGCTCCTACGAGCAGTACTTC. Combining the CDR3 with reference TRBV5-6 and TRBJ2-7 gives the whole variable domain DAGVTQSPTHLIKTRGQQVTLRCSPKSGHDTVSWYQQALGQGPQFIFQYYEEEERQRGNFPDRFSGHQFPNYSSELNVNALLLGDSALYLCASALGLGSSYEQYFGPGTRLTVT.